This T cell receptor beta chain originates from a study of naive and memory T cell subsets. An equimolar mix of two oligonucleotides served as the beta constant-region primer for TRBC1 and TRBC2. TCRdb redid the calling of the UMI-ligation and nested PCR reads with MiXCR, one entry per CDR3 protein. The sample consists of more than 25,000 distinct CDR3 sequences, approximately 11% of them appearing once. The V and J ends lost 0 bases and 7 bases respectively, with 11 bases between them. Germline CDR1 SGHDT, CDR2 YYEEEE. CDR3 length: 15 residues. This clonotype was seen more than once but under ten times.

Sequencing was carried out using effector memory CD4+ T cells from blood. The sample's subset: effector memory, CD45RA- CD27-. V usage is TRBV5-6 and J usage is TRBJ1-6; D perhaps matches TRBD1 (5 bases). The receptor's source is a human donor in good health. The CDR3 nucleotides read TGTGCCAGCAGCTTGGGGGGCCCTCGGAATTCACCCCTCCACTTT. Protein: CASSLGGPRNSPLHF.